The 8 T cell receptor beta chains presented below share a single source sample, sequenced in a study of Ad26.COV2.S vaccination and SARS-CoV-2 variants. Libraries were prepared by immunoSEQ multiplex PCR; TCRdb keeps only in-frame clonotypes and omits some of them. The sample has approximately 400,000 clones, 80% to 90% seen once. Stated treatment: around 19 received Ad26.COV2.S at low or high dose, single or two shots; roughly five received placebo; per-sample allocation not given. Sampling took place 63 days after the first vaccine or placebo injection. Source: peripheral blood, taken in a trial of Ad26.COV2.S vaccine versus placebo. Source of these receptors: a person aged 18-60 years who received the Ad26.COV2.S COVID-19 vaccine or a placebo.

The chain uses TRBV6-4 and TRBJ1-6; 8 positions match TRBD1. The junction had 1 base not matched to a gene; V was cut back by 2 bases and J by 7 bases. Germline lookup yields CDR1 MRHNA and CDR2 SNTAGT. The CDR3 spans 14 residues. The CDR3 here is CASSDGQGNSPLHF. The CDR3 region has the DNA TGTGCCAGCAGTGACGGACAGGGAAATTCACCCCTCCACTTT.

CDR3 amino acids: CASSDDREGGRMNTEAFF. The CDR3, as DNA: TGTGCCAGTAGCGATGACAGGGAGGGAGGCCGAATGAACACTGAAGCTTTCTTT. The V call is TRBV19, the J call TRBJ1-1; TRBD1 aligns across 7 bases. V lost 6 bases and J lost 0; bases outside the gene matches: 16. The CDR3 totals 18 residues. Per the germline V gene, CDR1 is LNHDA and CDR2 is SQIVND (reference sequence).

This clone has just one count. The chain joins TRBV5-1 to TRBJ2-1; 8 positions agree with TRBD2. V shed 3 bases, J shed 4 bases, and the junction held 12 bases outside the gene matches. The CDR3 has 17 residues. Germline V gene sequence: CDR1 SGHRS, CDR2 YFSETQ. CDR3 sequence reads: CASSYPRGAGEYNEQFF. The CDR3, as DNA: TGCGCCAGCAGCTACCCTCGTGGAGCGGGGGAATACAATGAGCAGTTCTTC.

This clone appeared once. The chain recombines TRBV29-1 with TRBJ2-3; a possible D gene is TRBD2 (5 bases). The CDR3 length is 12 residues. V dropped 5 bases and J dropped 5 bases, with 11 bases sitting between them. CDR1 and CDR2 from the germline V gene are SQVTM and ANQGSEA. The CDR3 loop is CSVRLAQDTQYF. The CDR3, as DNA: TGCAGCGTTAGGCTAGCTCAAGATACGCAGTATTTT.

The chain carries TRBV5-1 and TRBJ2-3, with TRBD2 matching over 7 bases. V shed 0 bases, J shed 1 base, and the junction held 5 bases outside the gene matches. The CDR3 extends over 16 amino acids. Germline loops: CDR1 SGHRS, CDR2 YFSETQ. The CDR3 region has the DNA TGCGCCAGCAGCTTGGATGGGGCGGGGGGCACAGATACGCAGTATTTT. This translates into CASSLDGAGGTDTQYF.

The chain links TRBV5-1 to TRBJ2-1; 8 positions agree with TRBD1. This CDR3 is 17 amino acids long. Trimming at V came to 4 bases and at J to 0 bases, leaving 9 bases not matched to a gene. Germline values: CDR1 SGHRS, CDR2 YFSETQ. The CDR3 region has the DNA TGCGCCAGCAGCAGAGGACAGGGTGGGAGCTCCTACAATGAGCAGTTCTTC. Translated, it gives CASSRGQGGSSYNEQFF.

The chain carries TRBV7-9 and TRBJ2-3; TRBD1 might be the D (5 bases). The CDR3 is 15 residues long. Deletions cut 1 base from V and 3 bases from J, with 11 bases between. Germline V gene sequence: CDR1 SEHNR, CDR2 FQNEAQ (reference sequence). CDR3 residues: CASSLVTVGTDTQYF. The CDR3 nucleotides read TGTGCCAGCAGCTTAGTGACAGTGGGGACAGATACGCAGTATTTT.

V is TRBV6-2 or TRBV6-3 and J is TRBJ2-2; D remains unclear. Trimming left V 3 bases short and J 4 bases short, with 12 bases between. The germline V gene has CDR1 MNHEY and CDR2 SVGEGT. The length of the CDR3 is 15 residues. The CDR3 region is CASSYGRDFTGELFF. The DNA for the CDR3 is TGTGCCAGCAGTTATGGGCGCGACTTCACCGGGGAGCTGTTTTTT.